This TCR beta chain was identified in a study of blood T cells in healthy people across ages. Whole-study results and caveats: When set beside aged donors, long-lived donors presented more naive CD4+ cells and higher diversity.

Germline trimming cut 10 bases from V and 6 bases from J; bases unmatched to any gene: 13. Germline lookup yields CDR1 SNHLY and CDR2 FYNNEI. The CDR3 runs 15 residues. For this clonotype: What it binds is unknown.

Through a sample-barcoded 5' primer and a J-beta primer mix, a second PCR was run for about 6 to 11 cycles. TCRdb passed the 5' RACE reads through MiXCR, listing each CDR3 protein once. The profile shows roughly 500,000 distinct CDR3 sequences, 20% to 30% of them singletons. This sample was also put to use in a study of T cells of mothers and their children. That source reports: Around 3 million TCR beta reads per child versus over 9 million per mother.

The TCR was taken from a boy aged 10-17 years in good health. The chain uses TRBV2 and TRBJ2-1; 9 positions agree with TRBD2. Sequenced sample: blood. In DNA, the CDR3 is TGTGCCAACATTGTGGCGGGGGGGCCAGGCAATGAGCAGTTCTTC. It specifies CANIVAGGPGNEQFF.